The 5 T cell receptor beta chains reported below all come from one sample, sequenced in a study of radiotherapy plus CTLA-4 blockade in lung cancer. Generated by immunoSEQ multiplex PCR, the TCRdb table keeps only in-frame clones and is missing some. The sample lists 90,000 to 130,000 clones, 70% to 85% occurring once. This material consisted of peripheral blood, taken from a patient treated with radiotherapy plus ipilimumab. These TCRs come from a human donor with non-small cell lung cancer that progressed on radiotherapy plus ipilimumab. Some clones in this sample may be carry-over from other donors' samples.

The V and J genes are TRBV2 and TRBJ1-1; a weak D match, TRBD1 (5 bases). This CDR3 has 16 amino acids. V gave up 4 bases and J gave up 1 base, with 16 bases separating them. Germline V gene lookup returns CDR1 SNHLY and CDR2 FYNNEI. DNA for the CDR3: TGTGCCAGCAGTGCATCAATGGGGCGGGGGAACACTGAAGCTTTCTTT. Translation gives CASSASMGRGNTEAFF.

This clone was seen only a few times. The same CDR3 also results from other DNA sequences found in this sample. The chain links TRBV5-6 to TRBJ2-3; TRBD1 or TRBD2 may be the D gene (8 bases each). Germline assignment: CDR1 SGHDT and CDR2 YYEEEE. Trimming cost V 0 bases and J 3 bases, with 17 bases left between them. This CDR3 contains 17 residues. The CDR3 here is CASSLGGGQGATDTQYF. The CDR3 DNA follows: TGTGCCAGCAGCTTGGGCGGGGGGCAGGGGGCAACAGATACGCAGTATTTT.

The chain employs TRBV5-1 and TRBJ2-2; D is ambiguous. The CDR3 is 15 residues long. Germline V CDR1 and CDR2: SGHRS, YFSETQ. V was pared by 4 bases and J by 5 bases, with 15 bases between. This CDR3 reads CASSPNFDGTGELFF. CDR3 nucleotide sequence: TGCGCCAGCAGCCCCAACTTCGATGGGACCGGGGAGCTGTTTTTT.

This clone is a singleton in its sample. The rearrangement links TRBV14 to TRBJ1-1, with D tentatively TRBD1 (5 bases). V lost 2 bases, J lost 3 bases, and 7 bases lay in between. From germline, CDR1 is SGHDN and CDR2 FVKESK. This CDR3 is 13 amino acids long. CDR3 amino acids: CASSQLQDTEAFF. In DNA, the CDR3 is TGTGCCAGCAGCCAACTACAGGACACTGAAGCTTTCTTT. The variable domain in full, completed from reference TRBV14 and TRBJ1-1, reads EAGVTQFPSHSVIEKGQTVTLRCDPISGHDNLYWYRRVMGKEIKFLLHFVKESKQDESGMPNNRFLAERTGGTYSTLKVQPAELEDSGVYFCASSQLQDTEAFFGQGTRLTVV.

The chain uses TRBV4-3 and TRBJ1-5; D may be TRBD1 (6 bases). Looked up from germline, CDR1 is LGHNA and CDR2 is YSLEER. CDR3 size: 14 residues. Trimming stripped 4 bases from V and 8 bases from J, with 15 bases between. CDR3 DNA: TGCGCCAGCAGCCCCAGAGGGGGAGTCAAGCCCCAGCATTTT. It translates to CASSPRGGVKPQHF.